This T cell receptor beta chain was recovered during a study of shared clonotypes between healthy human individuals (dated by TCRdb to 2020 to 2021). Looking at the study overall: Three men and a couple of women, aged 18 to 49 years, made up the cohort. For each donor, CD4 naive and CD4 memory were each given three plates, CD8 naive was given two plates, and CD8 memory was given one plate. To estimate repertoire size and how much clonotypes are shared between individuals, the study performed deep sequencing of blood TCR repertoires from roughly five healthy adults. Libraries were prepared and TCR repertoires were sequenced by different laboratories using diverse techniques, in order to increase sequencing depth and limit assay-specific biases. Each donor's leukapheresis produced roughly between roughly 0.85 and 10 billion PBMCs. What the work shows at the level of the full study, not this receptor alone: Pairwise subsampling led to the expectation that sequencing depth would affect the degree of clonotype sharing among donors. Across several donors, approximately 4.9% of naive CD4, roughly 3.5% of naive CD8, 2% to 2.5% of memory CD4, and roughly 0.4% of memory CD8 clonotypes were shared. Because the study included only a small number of donors, the genetic and exposure-history diversity represented was limited. Rarefaction of sorted-subset datasets indicated incomplete sequencing despite the large sequencing depth. Compared with non-shared clonotypes, clonotypes shared by all four sorted-subset donors had higher generation probabilities. Larger estimated clonotype richness was generally found for naive subsets than for memory subsets. Sampling was limited to blood, and TCR repertoires in tissue likely differ from TCR repertoires in blood.

Comment on this clone: Its specific antigen is unknown. No base-level quality is on record; no much larger clone is a single base apart. Other DNA sequences in this sample translate to the same CDR3.

Based on the germline V gene, the CDR1 and CDR2 sequences are SGHRS and YFSETQ. V is shortened by 0 bases, J by 0 bases, and the region joining them spans 4 bases. The CDR3 sequence holds 14 residues, the cysteine and phenylalanine included. Kept here is only the CDR3 DNA, which spans 42 bases and is read in frame from base 1. TCR CDR3 regions were amplified from genomic DNA by multiplex PCR using the deep immunoSEQ assay. Genomic DNA extracted from each cell subset was distributed evenly over all wells of several immunoSEQ 96-well plates, and each plate served as one replicate. For sorted subsets, each replicate PCR was loaded with around 200 ng genomic DNA, equivalent to 25,000 to 35,000 T cell genomes. Purified libraries were quantified with a Qubit 3.0 fluorometer, sized on a Bioanalyzer 2100, and re-quantified with the KAPA Library Quantification kit. Each immunoSEQ 96-well plate was sequenced on its own single-read 150-cycle Illumina NextSeq 550 flow cell. For the original study's pipeline: Because the immunoSEQ output included only junctional sequences and no quality scores, the filtering could not be the same as the filtering used for full-length reads. Sequences were annotated with PyIR, a Python wrapper for IgBLAST v1.9, using IMGT germline references to assign V/J genes and CDR3. Reads were filtered out if the reads had weak V/J assignments (E-value above 1e-6), no CDR3, stop codons, out-of-frame junctions, or ambiguous translated residues. V3J clonotypes were defined by identical inferred V gene, J gene, and CDR3 amino acid sequence. The percentage overlap between two repertoires was calculated by dividing the number of shared unique clonotypes by the size of the smaller repertoire. Three approaches were used to assess repertoire richness: RTK rarefaction, the Chao1 estimator, and Recon v2.1 estimates of unobserved clonotypes. For all TCRbeta clonotypes obtained by the gDNA method from a few donors, generation probabilities were computed with OLGA. TCRdb re-hosts the immuneACCESS table, in-frame sequences only. Its copies lack some clones; in the studies checked, an unresolved V gene accounts for under half of them, and the cause for the rest is not known. Clone size and the V and J calls come from that table; the DNA yielded D and trimming. The sample profile shows more than 200,000 clones; approximately 65% of them were found once. The top ten clones comprise over 8.5% of the sample.

The donors were healthy, HIV-negative adults with no recently reported acute infections or vaccinations. Only Caucasian adults living in Nashville, Tennessee, USA were represented among the donors. CD4+ T cells were enriched through magnetic negative selection, after which naive cells were positively selected on CD45RA and the remaining negative fraction served as the memory subset. Blood was collected by leukapheresis, and PBMCs were isolated by Ficoll-Histopaque density gradient centrifugation and then cryopreserved in liquid nitrogen vapor phase. Analytical flow cytometry was used to check the purity and quantity of each magnetically sorted T cell population. Genomic DNA was isolated from every sorted fraction and measured by UV absorbance on a Nanodrop 2000c.

Sequenced material: memory CD4+ T cells sorted from blood. Sample cell subset or site, as interpreted from the label and publication: CD45RA-negative fraction. The rearranged segments are TRBV5-1 and TRBJ1-3; the D gene is unclear. This TCR was recovered from a man aged 25-45 years in good health. The CDR3 loop reads CASSLASSGNTIYF. The DNA reads as follows: TGCGCCAGCAGCTTGGCGAGCTCTGGAAACACCATATATTTT.